This TCR beta chain was profiled in a study of CD8 T cells in Susac syndrome. Purification of the CD8+ and CD4+ T cells relied on negative isolation, and TEMRA cells underwent FACS enrichment. With V trimmed by 7 bases and J by 4 bases, 8 bases remained unmatched. Germline V lookup: CDR1 SQVTM, CDR2 ANQGSEA. The CDR3 contains 14 residues. Random hexamers primed reverse transcription of roughly 0.5 to 1 ug RNA. The TCR beta CDR3 was amplified by immunoSEQ multiplex PCR across 54 Vbeta, 13 Jbeta. TCRdb redid the calling of the immunoSEQ multiplex PCR reads with MiXCR, one entry per CDR3 protein. The data show some 190,000 distinct CDR3 sequences, with more than 90% seen just once and about 0.093% held by the top ten.

This sequence originates from a human donor with multiple sclerosis. Sequencing was carried out using CD4+ T cells from PBMCs. This chain connects TRBV29-1 to TRBJ2-1; 9 bases fit TRBD1. This CDR3 is CSADTGTGYNEQFF. CDR3 coding DNA: TGCAGCGCAGATACGGGGACAGGGTACAATGAGCAGTTCTTC.